This TCR beta chain was documented in a study of T cell repertoires in cytomegalovirus infection. This clonotype came up many times. The CDR3 extends over 15 amino acids. The germline V gene encodes CDR1 SGHTA and CDR2 FQGNSA. V lost 1 base, J lost 2 bases, and 10 bases lay in between. TCRdb called the reads again in MiXCR, with one record for every CDR3 protein. The sample consists of under 200,000 distinct CDR3 sequences, more than 9% of them appearing once. The clonotype originates from a human donor in good health (CMV status not recorded). Some clones in this sample may be carry-over from other donors' samples. Sequences were obtained from PBMCs. V is TRBV7-2 and J is TRBJ2-3; D ambiguous. This CDR3 reads CASSLDLVATDTQYF. The DNA of the CDR3 is TGTGCCAGCAGCTTAGATCTAGTTGCCACAGATACGCAGTATTTT.